This T cell receptor (beta chain) was sequenced in a study of control samples from healthy donors and cancer patients. Sequencing used immunoSEQ multiplex PCR; TCRdb keeps in-frame clones, though not all of them. The sample has about 190,000 clones, 90% to 95% seen once. The receptor was derived from a man between 25 and 39 years old in good health. Sequencing used blood.

DNA for the CDR3: TGTGCCAGCAGTTACTATGGCTTGAACACTGAAGCTTTCTTT. Its translation is CASSYYGLNTEAFF. The chain has TRBV6-2 or TRBV6-3 and TRBJ1-1, with unresolved D. CDR3 length equals 14 residues. CDR1 MNHEY and CDR2 SVGEGT come from the germline V gene. The V end was cut by 1 base, the J end by 0 bases, with 6 bases between.